A selection of T cell receptor beta chains follows, all from one sample in a study of T cell responses to AZD1222 COVID-19 vaccine. The protocol was immunoSEQ multiplex PCR, while the TCRdb copy is restricted to in-frame clones and leaves out a portion. Of about 140,000 clones in the sample, around nine tenths were seen once. The sequencing here drew on peripheral blood, taken 28 days after the second AZD1222 dose. The receptors were gathered from an adult who received the AZD1222 COVID-19 vaccine. CDR3s include the opening cysteine and the closing phenylalanine or tryptophan. Each record gives: J gene, V gene, clone size, D gene, CDR3 protein, CDR3 DNA. D genes are given only for firm matches. Where a row states a size, it is once, few, many or the class of an expanded clone; other rows omit it.

J: TRBJ1-4
V: TRBV12-3/TRBV12-4
size: .
D: .
CDR3: CASRGLLNEKLFF
DNA: TGTGCCAGCAGGGGTCTGCTTAATGAAAAACTGTTTTTT

J: TRBJ2-2
V: TRBV29-1
size: .
D: .
CDR3: CSVQLPKVNTGELFF
DNA: TGCAGCGTTCAGTTGCCCAAGGTCAACACCGGGGAGCTGTTTTTT

J: TRBJ2-7
V: TRBV5-1
size: .
D: .
CDR3: CASSPGFGGSGEQYF
DNA: TGCGCCAGCAGCCCCGGGTTCGGAGGAAGCGGCGAGCAGTACTTC

J: TRBJ1-6
V: TRBV28
size: .
D: TRBD1
CDR3: CASTTQGGRPLHF
DNA: TGTGCCAGCACCACCCAGGGGGGCCGACCCCTCCACTTT

J: TRBJ2-2
V: TRBV7-9
size: .
D: TRBD1
CDR3: CASSSGQTNTGELFF
DNA: TGTGCCAGCAGCTCGGGACAGACGAACACCGGGGAGCTGTTTTTT

J: TRBJ1-2
V: TRBV4-3
size: .
D: .
CDR3: CASSQEGYGYTF
DNA: TGCGCCAGCAGCCAAGAGGGGTATGGCTACACCTTC

J: TRBJ1-2
V: TRBV28
size: .
D: .
CDR3: CASSLASGVYGYTF
DNA: TGTGCCAGCAGTTTAGCCTCAGGCGTTTATGGCTACACCTTC

J: TRBJ2-3
V: TRBV10-3
size: .
D: TRBD2
CDR3: CATTLGTSGRGYGDTQYF
DNA: TGTGCCACGACCTTAGGGACTAGCGGGAGAGGGTATGGAGATACGCAGTATTTT

J: TRBJ2-3
V: TRBV5-1
size: .
D: .
CDR3: CASSIQESSTDTQYF
DNA: TGCGCCAGCAGCATACAGGAGTCTAGCACAGATACGCAGTATTTT

J: TRBJ1-3
V: TRBV10-3
size: .
D: .
CDR3: CAIRPPGPGNTIYF
DNA: TGTGCCATCAGACCCCCAGGGCCTGGAAACACCATATATTTT

J: TRBJ1-2
V: TRBV2
size: few
D: .
CDR3: CASTDGGENYGYTF
DNA: TGTGCCAGCACGGACGGCGGGGAAAACTATGGCTACACCTTC

J: TRBJ2-5
V: TRBV20-1
size: .
D: .
CDR3: CSVRGPGTQYF
DNA: TGCAGTGTTCGGGGGCCTGGGACCCAGTACTTC

J: TRBJ1-4
V: TRBV19
size: .
D: .
CDR3: CASTGVVNEKLFF
DNA: TGTGCCAGTACCGGGGTGGTGAATGAAAAACTGTTTTTT

J: TRBJ2-3
V: TRBV7-2
size: .
D: TRBD1
CDR3: CASSSAGGDTQYF
DNA: TGTGCCAGCAGCTCCGCAGGGGGAGATACGCAGTATTTT

J: TRBJ1-6
V: TRBV19
size: few
D: TRBD1
CDR3: CASSPTGQGDSPLHF
DNA: TGTGCCAGTAGTCCCACAGGACAGGGGGACTCACCCCTCCACTTT

J: TRBJ1-1
V: TRBV19
size: once
D: TRBD1
CDR3: CASSSRQGGGTEAFF
DNA: TGTGCCAGTAGTTCCCGACAGGGAGGTGGTACTGAAGCTTTCTTT

J: TRBJ2-7
V: TRBV18
size: .
D: TRBD1
CDR3: CASSPRDRENEQYF
DNA: TGTGCCAGCTCACCCCGGGACAGAGAAAACGAGCAGTACTTC

J: TRBJ1-3
V: TRBV27
size: .
D: TRBD1
CDR3: CASRSSSTGEGNTIYF
DNA: TGTGCCAGCAGATCTTCCTCGACAGGGGAAGGAAACACCATATATTTT

J: TRBJ2-3
V: TRBV9
size: .
D: TRBD2
CDR3: CASSHSPGLGEDTQYF
DNA: TGTGCCAGCAGTCATAGTCCGGGACTAGGGGAAGATACGCAGTATTTT

J: TRBJ2-1
V: TRBV9
size: .
D: TRBD2
CDR3: CASSVTSGTEQFF
DNA: TGTGCCAGCAGCGTCACTAGCGGGACCGAGCAGTTCTTC

J: TRBJ2-2
V: TRBV5-6
size: .
D: TRBD1
CDR3: CASRRTGKGTGELFF
DNA: TGTGCCAGCAGAAGGACAGGGAAGGGCACCGGGGAGCTGTTTTTT

J: TRBJ2-5
V: TRBV6-2/TRBV6-3
size: .
D: .
CDR3: CASSDRGGRGAQETQYF
DNA: TGTGCCAGCAGTGACCGGGGCGGCAGGGGGGCGCAAGAGACCCAGTACTTC

J: TRBJ2-5
V: TRBV2
size: .
D: .
CDR3: CASSVGRETQYF
DNA: TGTGCCAGCAGTGTGGGACGAGAGACCCAGTACTTC

J: TRBJ1-1
V: TRBV12-3/TRBV12-4
size: .
D: .
CDR3: CASRLYTEAFF
DNA: TGTGCCAGCAGGCTATACACTGAAGCTTTCTTT

J: TRBJ2-3
V: TRBV19
size: .
D: TRBD2
CDR3: CASSVAGGNSDTQYF
DNA: TGTGCCAGTAGCGTAGCGGGAGGGAATTCGGATACGCAGTATTTT

J: TRBJ2-3
V: TRBV19
size: .
D: TRBD2
CDR3: CASSSLRGGATDTQYF
DNA: TGTGCCAGTAGTAGTTTACGGGGGGGCGCCACAGATACGCAGTATTTT

J: TRBJ1-2
V: TRBV24-1
size: .
D: .
CDR3: CTTSEGRFGGYTF
DNA: TGTACCACCAGTGAAGGCAGGTTTGGGGGCTACACCTTC

J: TRBJ2-7
V: TRBV10-3
size: .
D: TRBD1
CDR3: CAISKPGQGSEQYF
DNA: TGTGCCATCAGTAAACCGGGACAGGGAAGTGAGCAGTACTTC

J: TRBJ1-5
V: TRBV19
size: .
D: .
CDR3: CASTQRDQPQHF
DNA: TGTGCCAGTACCCAACGGGACCAGCCCCAGCATTTT

J: TRBJ1-1
V: TRBV19
size: once
D: TRBD1
CDR3: CASSTQTGGANTEAFF
DNA: TGTGCCAGTAGTACGCAGACAGGGGGCGCGAACACTGAAGCTTTCTTT

J: TRBJ1-2
V: TRBV18
size: .
D: TRBD1
CDR3: CASSLVGTDQSLYGYTF
DNA: TGTGCCAGCTCACTCGTGGGGACAGATCAGTCACTCTATGGCTACACCTTC

J: TRBJ2-2
V: TRBV13
size: .
D: TRBD1
CDR3: CASSLDRVNTGELFF
DNA: TGTGCCAGCAGCTTGGACAGGGTAAACACCGGGGAGCTGTTTTTT

J: TRBJ2-7
V: TRBV5-4
size: .
D: TRBD1
CDR3: CASSFGQGSPYEQYF
DNA: TGTGCCAGCAGCTTCGGACAGGGGAGCCCCTACGAGCAGTACTTC

J: TRBJ2-7
V: TRBV11-1
size: .
D: .
CDR3: CASSLSGSAYEQYF
DNA: TGTGCCAGCAGCTTATCTGGGTCCGCCTACGAGCAGTACTTC

J: TRBJ1-4
V: TRBV21-1
size: .
D: .
CDR3: CASSRYGQNKTNEKLFF
DNA: TGTGCCAGCAGCAGATATGGACAGAACAAGACTAATGAAAAACTGTTTTTT

J: TRBJ1-1
V: TRBV25-1
size: .
D: .
CDR3: CASSEGMGLNTEAFF
DNA: TGTGCCAGCAGTGAAGGAATGGGACTGAACACTGAAGCTTTCTTT

J: TRBJ2-6
V: TRBV30
size: once
D: .
CDR3: CAWSVNPGGANVLTF
DNA: TGTGCCTGGAGTGTAAACCCAGGAGGGGCCAACGTCCTGACTTTC

J: TRBJ2-5
V: TRBV28
size: .
D: .
CDR3: CASSHRETQYF
DNA: TGTGCCAGCAGTCACCGGGAGACCCAGTACTTC

J: TRBJ2-2
V: TRBV5-4
size: once
D: .
CDR3: CASSKNTGELFF
DNA: TGTGCCAGCAGCAAGAACACCGGGGAGCTGTTTTTT

J: TRBJ2-2
V: TRBV28
size: .
D: .
CDR3: CASSSPGITGELFF
DNA: TGTGCCAGCAGTTCCCCAGGTATCACCGGGGAGCTGTTTTTT

J: TRBJ2-4
V: TRBV7-2
size: .
D: .
CDR3: CASSRLSGAGDIQYF
DNA: TGTGCCAGCAGTCGCCTATCGGGGGCCGGGGACATTCAGTACTTC

J: TRBJ2-3
V: TRBV5-4
size: .
D: .
CDR3: CASSPPGDTQYF
DNA: TGTGCCAGCAGCCCCCCGGGAGATACGCAGTATTTT

J: TRBJ1-6
V: TRBV11-2
size: .
D: .
CDR3: CASSFGPSPLHF
DNA: TGTGCCAGCAGCTTCGGCCCTTCACCCCTCCACTTT

J: TRBJ2-7
V: TRBV2
size: few
D: TRBD2
CDR3: CASSGGLAGAGEQYF
DNA: TGTGCCAGCAGTGGGGGACTAGCGGGAGCCGGCGAGCAGTACTTC

J: TRBJ2-3
V: TRBV3-1/TRBV3-2
size: .
D: TRBD2
CDR3: CASSQEAASGANTDTQYF
DNA: TGTGCCAGCAGCCAAGAGGCGGCTAGCGGGGCCAACACAGATACGCAGTATTTT

J: TRBJ1-1
V: TRBV11-1
size: .
D: .
CDR3: CASSPRGGGTEAFF
DNA: TGTGCCAGCAGCCCCCGTGGGGGGGGCACTGAAGCTTTCTTT

J: TRBJ2-3
V: TRBV27
size: few
D: TRBD2
CDR3: CASSLDSGRSDTQYF
DNA: TGTGCCAGCAGTTTAGATAGCGGGAGATCTGATACGCAGTATTTT

J: TRBJ1-6
V: TRBV24-1
size: .
D: TRBD1
CDR3: CATSDLQGARGNSPLHF
DNA: TGTGCCACCAGTGATTTGCAGGGGGCCCGTGGAAATTCACCCCTCCACTTT

J: TRBJ2-3
V: TRBV30
size: once
D: .
CDR3: CAWRPPSNTQYF
DNA: TGTGCCTGGAGACCACCTAGTAACACGCAGTATTTT

J: TRBJ2-3
V: TRBV6-5
size: .
D: .
CDR3: CASSYFGEGDTQYF
DNA: TGTGCCAGCAGTTACTTCGGGGAAGGGGATACGCAGTATTTT

J: TRBJ2-3
V: TRBV19
size: .
D: .
CDR3: CATDPLGSHPLHLALSSTDTQYF
DNA: TGTGCCACTGACCCACTGGGCAGTCATCCTCTTCACCTAGCATTGAGTAGCACAGATACGCAGTATTTT

J: TRBJ1-1
V: TRBV28
size: .
D: TRBD1
CDR3: CASSWGQGAPGTEAFF
DNA: TGTGCCAGCAGCTGGGGACAGGGGGCTCCTGGCACTGAAGCTTTCTTT